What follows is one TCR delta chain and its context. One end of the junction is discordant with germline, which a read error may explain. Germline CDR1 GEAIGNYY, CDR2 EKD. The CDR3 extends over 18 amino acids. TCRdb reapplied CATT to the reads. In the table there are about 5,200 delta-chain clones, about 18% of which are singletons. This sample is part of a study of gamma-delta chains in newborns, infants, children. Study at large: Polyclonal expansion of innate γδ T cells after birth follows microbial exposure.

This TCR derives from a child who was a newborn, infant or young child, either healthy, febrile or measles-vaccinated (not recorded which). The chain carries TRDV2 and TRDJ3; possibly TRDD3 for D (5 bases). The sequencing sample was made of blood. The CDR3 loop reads CACGTGDSSSWDTRQMFF. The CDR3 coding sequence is TGTGCCTGTGGCACCGGGGACTCTAGCTCCTGGGACACCCGACAGATGTTTTTC.